The 25 T cell receptor beta chains in this list originate from one sample, sequenced in a study of T cells after posttransplantation cyclophosphamide. Measured with immunoSEQ multiplex PCR; TCRdb has only the in-frame clones, and not every one. The table has about 7,800 clones, roughly 90% seen once. Cyclophosphamide on days +3 and +4 followed busulfan-fludarabine conditioning and a marrow graft. The sample here was CD4+ T cells sorted from blood, taken 1404 days after allogeneic stem cell transplant with posttransplant cyclophosphamide. The receptors shown here come from a female patient in her fifties or sixties who received an allogeneic stem cell transplant from a related donor, was CMV-positive, and had no GVHD. The graft donor may account for some of the T cells.

This chain joins TRBV7-3 and TRBJ1-3; no firm D call. This CDR3 contains 12 residues. CDR1 and CDR2 (germline): SGHTA, FQGTGA. The V and J ends lost 2 bases and 8 bases respectively, with 7 bases between them. CDR3 protein: CASSLLGDTIYF. The CDR3 nucleotides read TGTGCCAGCAGCTTACTGGGAGACACCATATATTTT.

The gene calls are TRBV4-3 and TRBJ2-7; TRBD2 agrees at 10 bases. Germline V gene lookup returns CDR1 LGHNA and CDR2 YSLEER. This CDR3 spans 13 amino acids. Trimming at V came to 2 bases and at J to 6 bases, leaving 1 base not matched to a gene. The CDR3 sequence: CASSQLAGVEQYF. As DNA, the CDR3 is TGCGCCAGCAGCCAACTAGCGGGAGTCGAGCAGTACTTC.

The count of this clone is one. This rearrangement joins TRBV19 to TRBJ2-7; tentative D call: TRBD1 (5 bases). With 2 bases removed from V and 3 bases from J, the gap between germline ends came to 11 bases. Germline V gene data show CDR1 as LNHDA and CDR2 as SQIVND (reference sequence). The CDR3 spans 14 residues. CDR3: CASSIRTGGYEQYF. CDR3 coding DNA: TGTGCCAGTAGTATAAGAACAGGCGGCTACGAGCAGTACTTC.

The chain employs TRBV10-3 and TRBJ2-2, with a possible D match to TRBD1 (6 bases). The CDR3 is 17 residues long. Germline CDR1 is ENHRY and CDR2 is SYGVKD. The V end lost 9 bases, the J end lost 1 base, and 21 bases lay between the germline ends. Written as DNA, the CDR3 is TGTGCCATGGCCACCTCCTTTGACAGGAGGAACACCGGGGAGCTGTTTTTT. Translation: CAMATSFDRRNTGELFF.

This sequence joins TRBV7-3 and TRBJ2-3; D is unresolved. Germline V gene lookup returns CDR1 SGHTA and CDR2 FQGTGA. This CDR3 contains 14 residues. Trimming pared 1 base from V and 4 bases from J, leaving 9 bases between. CDR3 sequence reads: CASSLRSVADTQYF. The CDR3 region has the DNA TGTGCCAGCAGCTTAAGGTCGGTGGCAGATACGCAGTATTTT.

This clone was seen a single time. This chain links TRBV6-5 with TRBJ1-1; possible D gene TRBD1, 6 bases. CDR3 size: 14 residues. Germline V gene lookup returns CDR1 MNHEY and CDR2 SVGAGI. V gave up 2 bases and J gave up 5 bases, with 12 bases separating them. The chain's CDR3 is CASSYPGVGTEAFF. CDR3 sequence (DNA): TGTGCCAGCAGTTACCCAGGGGTTGGGACTGAAGCTTTCTTT.

The rearrangement links TRBV7-2 to TRBJ2-2, with a weak D call TRBD1 (5 bases). The CDR3 runs to 17 residues. V was trimmed by 1 base and J by 6 bases, leaving 18 bases between them. Germline CDR1 SGHTA, CDR2 FQGNSA. The CDR3 DNA reads as TGTGCCAGCAGCTTAGTCCTGGCCAGGGCTGGGGCCGGGGAGCTGTTTTTT. Residues: CASSLVLARAGAGELFF.

The chain employs TRBV19 and TRBJ2-3, with 8 bases aligning to TRBD2. J was trimmed by 4 bases and V by 0 bases; bases with no gene match: 15. The CDR3 contains 19 residues. Germline CDR1 and CDR2: LNHDA and SQIVND (reference sequence). As DNA, the CDR3 is TGTGCCAGTAGTATAGACGGCACGGGCGGCGGGAGGCCTCCAGATACGCAGTATTTT. Translating gives CASSIDGTGGGRPPDTQYF.

This chain connects TRBV5-1 to TRBJ1-6; the D is unclear. Trimming took off 0 bases at V and 10 bases at J, with 8 bases between the two ends. The germline CDR1 and CDR2 sequences are SGHRS and YFSETQ. The CDR3 is made up of 13 amino acids. The CDR3 bases are TGCGCCAGCAGCTTGGGGCACCTCTCACCCCTCCACTTT. Amino acid sequence: CASSLGHLSPLHF. The full variable domain, its missing parts supplied by reference TRBV5-1 and TRBJ1-6, is KAGVTQTPRYLIKTRGQQVTLSCSPISGHRSVSWYQQTPGQGLQFLFEYFSETQRNKGNFPGRFSGRQFSNSRSEMNVSTLELGDSALYLCASSLGHLSPLHFGNGTRLTVT.

V usage is TRBV27 and J usage is TRBJ1-5; weak D call: TRBD1 (5 bases). Per germline, CDR1 MNHEY and CDR2 SMNVEV (reference sequence). The CDR3 is 19 amino acids. Trimming shortened V by 7 bases and J by 0 bases, and 25 bases separated the two germline ends. As DNA, the CDR3 is TGTGCCAGCACCAAAATATTCCGGTGGGGCCTCGATAGCAATCAGCCCCAGCATTTT. Translated, it gives CASTKIFRWGLDSNQPQHF.

This chain joins TRBV18 and TRBJ1-5; D gene ambiguous. CDR1 is KGHSH and CDR2 is LQKENI in the germline V gene. The CDR3 length is 13 residues. Trimming shortened V by 3 bases and J by 6 bases, and 9 bases separated the two germline ends. The CDR3 DNA reads TGTGCCAGCTCACCGTTCAACGGTCAGCCCCAGCATTTT. Its translation: CASSPFNGQPQHF.

The table lists this clone with a count of one. V gene TRBV27 combines with J gene TRBJ2-7; tentatively, D is TRBD1 (6 bases). The germline V and J ends were trimmed by 5 bases and 3 bases, with 17 bases remaining between them. CDR3 size: 15 residues. The germline gives CDR1 MNHEY, CDR2 SMNVEV (reference sequence). The CDR3, as DNA: TGTGCCAGCAGTACCCGTACAGGGTACCGCTACGAGCAGTACTTC. Protein sequence: CASSTRTGYRYEQYF.

The CDR3 coding sequence is TGTGCCAGCAGCTTAGTGGTGATGGGGGCTACTGAAGCTTTCTTT. This gives the protein CASSLVVMGATEAFF. The V and J genes are TRBV7-3 and TRBJ1-1; possible D gene TRBD1, 6 bases. Trimming removed 2 bases from V and 5 bases from J, with 15 bases in between. CDR3 length equals 15 residues. Germline values: CDR1 SGHTA, CDR2 FQGTGA. The full variable domain, with the rest looked up from reference TRBV7-3 and TRBJ1-1, is GAGVSQTPSNKVTEKGKYVELRCDPISGHTALYWYRQSLGQGPEFLIYFQGTGAADDSGLPNDRFFAVRPEGSVSTLKIQRTERGDSAVYLCASSLVVMGATEAFFGQGTRLTVV.

The chain links TRBV2 to TRBJ1-2; D is unresolved. The CDR3 extends over 13 amino acids. Germline lookup yields CDR1 SNHLY and CDR2 FYNNEI. The V end lost 5 bases, the J end lost 12 bases, and 19 bases lay between the germline ends. The CDR3 loop reads CASSSFIPQLHTF. CDR3 bases: TGTGCCAGCAGTTCTTTCATCCCTCAACTCCACACCTTC.

The rearrangement links TRBV4-3 to TRBJ2-3; no clear D. Germline V gene data show CDR1 as LGHNA and CDR2 as YSLEER. Trimming took 1 base from V and 0 from J, leaving 8 bases between them. This CDR3 has 15 residues. The CDR3 here is CASSQGLPSTDTQYF. In DNA, the CDR3 is TGCGCCAGCAGCCAAGGGCTCCCAAGCACAGATACGCAGTATTTT.

Points on this clone: An end of the junction does not agree with germline; a read error may underlie this. V and J are TRBV19 and TRBJ1-2; possible D gene TRBD1, 6 bases. This CDR3 region has 17 residues. Germline loops: CDR1 LNHDA, CDR2 SQIVND (reference sequence). CDR3 sequence (DNA): TGTGCCAGTAGTATAGATCTACGTCCCGGGACACCCTATGGCTACTCCTTC. Residues: CASSIDLRPGTPYGYSF. The full variable domain, with the rest looked up from reference TRBV19 and TRBJ1-2, is DGGITQSPKYLFRKEGQNVTLSCEQNLNHDAMYWYRQDPGQGLRLIYYSQIVNDFQKGDIAEGYSVSREKKESFPLTVTSAQKNPTAFYLCASSIDLRPGTPYGYSFGSGTRLTVV.

This clone appeared once. V gene TRBV7-2 combines with J gene TRBJ1-2, with unresolved D. Looked up from germline, CDR1 is SGHTA and CDR2 is FQGNSA. The CDR3 covers 16 residues. The V gene lost 2 bases and the J gene lost 5 bases, with 18 bases spanning the gap. Written as DNA, the CDR3 is TGTGCCAGCAGCTTAACCCCCTACGGCAGGATTTATGGCTACACCTTC. Protein sequence: CASSLTPYGRIYGYTF.

The chain couples TRBV28 to TRBJ2-1; TRBD2 matches at 10 bases. Germline lookup yields CDR1 MDHEN and CDR2 SYDVKM. This CDR3 has 17 residues. The trim removed 3 bases at V and 4 bases at J, leaving 9 bases unmatched. CDR3 bases: TGTGCCAGCAGTTTTTTGATAGCGGGAGGTTATTACAATGAGCAGTTCTTC. Amino acids: CASSFLIAGGYYNEQFF.

The chain is built from TRBV6-5 and TRBJ1-5; 7 positions match TRBD1. Germline CDR1 MNHEY, CDR2 SVGAGI. After removal of 10 bases from V and 5 bases from J, the junction contained 14 bases not matched to a gene. CDR3 length: 15 residues. The CDR3 here is CATSEQGSVYQPQHF. The CDR3 DNA reads as TGTGCCACCTCAGAACAGGGGTCGGTCTATCAGCCCCAGCATTTT.

The chain is built from TRBV7-2 and TRBJ2-7, with 15 positions matching TRBD2. V gave up 5 bases and J gave up 7 bases; unmatched junction bases: 9. The CDR3 length is 16 residues. Germline loops: CDR1 SGHTA, CDR2 FQGNSA. The CDR3 reads CASSPQGLAGGREQYF. In DNA, the CDR3 is TGTGCCAGCAGCCCTCAAGGACTAGCGGGAGGGAGAGAGCAGTACTTC.

The V call is TRBV5-5, the J call TRBJ2-7; D is uncertain. Trimming took 2 bases from V and 5 from J, leaving 8 bases between them. The CDR3 length is 12 residues. Germline values: CDR1 SGHKS, CDR2 YYEKEE (reference sequence). Here the CDR3 DNA reads TGTGCCAGCAGCTTTACCCCGGACGAGCAGTACTTC. Protein product: CASSFTPDEQYF.

The chain joins TRBV30 to TRBJ2-1, with 9 bases identical to TRBD2. The J segment lost 5 bases and the V segment lost 2 bases, leaving 7 bases of the junction unmatched. Germline V gene sequence: CDR1 GTSNPN, CDR2 SVGIG (reference sequence). The length of the CDR3 is 15 residues. CDR3 sequence reads: CAWSRWTSENNEQFF. The CDR3 region has the DNA TGTGCCTGGAGTAGGTGGACTAGCGAGAACAATGAGCAGTTCTTC.

The chain combines TRBV28 with TRBJ2-7, with D unresolved. V lost 2 bases to trimming and J lost 2 bases, with 4 bases between them. Germline V gene lookup returns CDR1 MDHEN and CDR2 SYDVKM. The CDR3 spans 12 residues. In DNA form, the CDR3 reads TGTGCCAGCAGTTTACCTACCTACGAGCAGTACTTC. It specifies CASSLPTYEQYF.

In nucleotides, the CDR3 is TGTGCCAGCAGTTTCCTCCCTAGCGCCGCCTACGAGCAGTACTTC. Translated: CASSFLPSAAYEQYF. The chain uses TRBV27 and TRBJ2-7; tentative D call: TRBD2 (6 bases). Trimming shortened V by 3 bases and J by 2 bases, and 14 bases separated the two germline ends. CDR3 length: 15 residues. Per the germline V gene, CDR1 is MNHEY and CDR2 is SMNVEV (reference sequence).

Regarding this clone: Relative to the germline gene, one junction end is altered; a read error may explain this. The V and J genes are TRBV6-5 and TRBJ1-2, with a tentative D call TRBD1 (5 bases). From germline, CDR1 is MNHEY and CDR2 SVGAGI. This CDR3 comprises 12 residues. The CDR3 region has the DNA TGTGCCAGCAGTCGACGGGACTACGGCTACACCTTC. The encoded protein is CASSRRDYGYTF.